This entry features one T cell receptor beta chain sequence. TCRdb re-called the 5' RACE reads through MiXCR, storing one row per CDR3 protein. The table records approximately 300,000 distinct CDR3 sequences, roughly a tenth of them present only once. The CDR3 is 18 amino acids. The junction had 10 bases not matched to a gene; V was cut back by 3 bases and J by 2 bases. Germline CDR1 reads LGHNA; CDR2 reads YNFKEQ. The sample comes from a study of T cells after yellow fever vaccination. The clonotype was recovered from a man aged 18-30 years who received the YFV17D yellow fever vaccine. The rearrangement uses TRBV4-2 and TRBJ2-3; 11 bases match TRBD2. Specimen: CD4+ T cells sorted from PBMCs, collected 45 days after the yellow fever booster vaccination. The CDR3 loop reads CASSQVSGGAAFTDTQYF. As DNA, the CDR3 is TGTGCCAGCAGCCAGGTTAGCGGGGGGGCCGCGTTCACAGATACGCAGTATTTT.